Below, 9 T cell receptor beta chains from the same sample are listed, as sequenced in a study of PD-1 blockade in classical Hodgkin lymphoma. The repertoire was sequenced with immunoSEQ multiplex PCR; TCRdb's copy has only in-frame clones and lacks some. The table has about 36,000 clones, roughly two thirds seen once; the top ten hold roughly 13%. Each patient experienced a relapse that followed autologous stem cell transplantation, and brentuximab vedotin exposure varied. The specimen comprised peripheral blood mononuclear cells (PBMCs), sampled before the second cycle of nivolumab. The source is a human donor with classical Hodgkin lymphoma.

This clone was seen a few times. This chain connects TRBV11-3 to TRBJ1-6, with D uncertain. V was shortened by 1 base and J by 9 bases, with 7 bases between the two germline ends. The CDR3 loop spans 13 amino acids. Germline CDR1 is SGHNT and CDR2 is YENEEA. The DNA of the CDR3 is TGTGCCAGCAGCTTAGCGACGTCTTCACCCCTCCACTTT. Its protein product is CASSLATSSPLHF.

V usage is TRBV19 and J usage is TRBJ2-7; the D call may be TRBD1 or TRBD2 (5 bases each). The CDR3 loop spans 14 amino acids. Between the trimmed V and J ends, which lost 5 bases and 2 bases, there was a span of 13 bases. CDR1 is LNHDA, CDR2 SQIVND, per germline (reference sequence). This CDR3 reads CASSAWDRAYEQYF. DNA of the CDR3: TGTGCCAGTAGTGCATGGGACCGAGCCTACGAGCAGTACTTC.

This clone is medium-sized within its sample. The rearrangement links TRBV6-4 to TRBJ1-2; D remains ambiguous. V was trimmed by 8 bases and J by 1 base, leaving 8 bases between them. This CDR3 comprises 12 residues. CDR1 is MRHNA and CDR2 is SNTAGT in the germline V gene. CDR3 sequence (DNA): TGTGCCAGCTTTGGGAGTAACTATGGCTACACCTTC. Its translation: CASFGSNYGYTF.

The V gene is TRBV11-3, the J gene TRBJ1-1; 12 bases align to TRBD1. From germline, CDR1 is SGHNT and CDR2 YENEEA. The CDR3 runs 15 residues. V lost 1 base to trimming and J lost 11 bases; unmatched junction nucleotides: 8. The CDR3 loop is CASSLVGTGGARAFF. DNA for the CDR3: TGTGCCAGCAGCTTAGTTGGGACAGGGGGCGCGAGGGCTTTCTTT. The full variable domain, with the rest looked up from reference TRBV11-3 and TRBJ1-1, is EAGVVQSPRYKIIEKKQPVAFWCNPISGHNTLYWYLQNLGQGPELLIRYENEEAVDDSQLPKDRFSAERLKGVDSTLKIQPAELGDSAVYLCASSLVGTGGARAFFGQGTRLTVV.

The rearrangement links TRBV5-1 to TRBJ1-1, with 7 bases lining up with TRBD1. From germline, CDR1 is SGHRS and CDR2 YFSETQ. Trimming at V came to 4 bases and at J to 1 base, leaving 4 bases not matched to a gene. The CDR3 runs 14 residues. This CDR3 reads CASSAQGGNTEAFF. The CDR3 nucleotides read TGCGCCAGCAGCGCTCAGGGGGGGAACACTGAAGCTTTCTTT.

The V call is TRBV4-3, the J call TRBJ1-1; D uncertain. Trimming removed 1 base at V and 10 bases at J, with 16 bases between. The CDR3 spans 14 residues. Germline CDR1 is LGHNA and CDR2 is YSLEER. The CDR3 DNA follows: TGCGCCAGCAGCCAAGGCCGCGGGTCCAGGTCAGCTTTCTTT. It is translated as CASSQGRGSRSAFF.

The rearrangement links TRBV5-1 to TRBJ2-1; D tentatively reads TRBD1 or TRBD2 (5 bases each). Trimming shortened V by 1 base and J by 6 bases, and 14 bases separated the two germline ends. This CDR3 is 15 amino acids long. CDR1 and CDR2 from the germline V gene are SGHRS and YFSETQ. CDR3 protein: CASSLPGANLNEQFF. The CDR3 DNA is TGCGCCAGCAGCTTGCCCGGGGCCAATCTCAATGAGCAGTTCTTC.

Only one count was recorded for this clone. J is TRBJ2-1 and V is TRBV13, with D unclear. The CDR3 consists of 13 residues. The V end was cut by 2 bases, the J end by 5 bases, with 7 bases between. Germline values: CDR1 PRHDT, CDR2 FYEKMQ (reference sequence). The CDR3 reads CASSLSPDNEQFF. CDR3 in DNA: TGTGCCAGCAGCTTAAGTCCGGACAATGAGCAGTTCTTC. Based on the CDR3 plus reference TRBV13 and TRBJ2-1, the full variable domain is AAGVIQSPRHLIKEKRETATLKCYPIPRHDTVYWYQQGPGQDPQFLISFYEKMQSDKGSIPDRFSAQQFSDYHSELNMSSLELGDSALYFCASSLSPDNEQFFGPGTRLTVL.

V is TRBV7-2 and J is TRBJ1-2; D unresolved. The CDR3 is 12 amino acids. CDR1 and CDR2 (germline): SGHTA, FQGNSA. Trimming cost V 5 bases and J 4 bases, with 8 bases left between them. This chain's CDR3 is CASSIYSYGYTF. In DNA form, the CDR3 reads TGTGCCAGCAGCATTTACAGCTATGGCTACACCTTC.